One and the same sample provided the 7 T cell receptor beta chains below, sequenced in a study of human T cells and chemical hapten exposure. TCRdb itself ran the 5' RACE reads through MiXCR, one entry per CDR3 protein. The sample lists some 150,000 distinct CDR3 sequences; around 4.1% were seen once. Total RNA came from unfractionated whole blood. The origin of the receptors is a female donor in good health.

This clonotype was observed many times. The J gene is TRBJ2-3, the V gene TRBV21-1. TRBV21-1 is tagged as a pseudogene. This CDR3 contains 14 residues. In DNA, the CDR3 is TGTGCCAGCAGCCCGGACCAGAGCACAGATACGCAGTATTTT. Translation: CASSPDQSTDTQYF.

The table lists this clonotype with many counts. This rearrangement joins TRBV4-2 to TRBJ2-5; D tentatively reads TRBD1 or TRBD2 (6 bases each). The germline V gene has CDR1 LGHNA and CDR2 YNFKEQ. The CDR3 loop spans 14 amino acids. Trimming removed 5 bases from V and 9 bases from J, with 19 bases in between. CDR3 DNA sequence: TGTGCCAGCAGCTTTGAGGGGGGCCCCGAAGCCCAGTACTTC. Translation: CASSFEGGPEAQYF.

This clonotype was counted ten times or more. The V and J genes are TRBV7-2 and TRBJ2-5; 12 positions match TRBD1. Unmatched junction bases numbered 12, after V lost 2 bases and J lost 5 bases. The germline V gene has CDR1 SGHTA and CDR2 FQGNSA. The CDR3 runs 18 residues. CDR3 nucleotides: TGTGCCAGCAGCTTACGGATGGGGACAGGGGGCCATCGGGAGACCCAGTACTTC. Residues: CASSLRMGTGGHRETQYF.

There are many counts of this clonotype. The V call is TRBV5-4, the J call TRBJ2-5; TRBD2 agrees at 8 bases. With 0 bases clipped from V and 4 bases from J, the junction kept 8 bases outside the gene matches. This CDR3 is 16 amino acids long. Germline assignment: CDR1 SGHNT and CDR2 YYREEE (reference sequence). CDR3: CASSLARRGAGETQYF. In DNA, the CDR3 is TGTGCCAGCAGCTTGGCCCGGCGGGGGGCAGGAGAGACCCAGTACTTC. The full variable domain, its missing parts supplied by reference TRBV5-4 and TRBJ2-5, is ETGVTQSPTHLIKTRGQQVTLRCSSQSGHNTVSWYQQALGQGPQFIFQYYREEENGRGNFPPRFSGLQFPNYSSELNVNALELDDSALYLCASSLARRGAGETQYFGPGTRLLVL.

As for this clonotype: This may be a read error, as it is one base from a much larger clone. CDR3 DNA sequence: TGTGCCAGCAGCTGCGGGGTCACAGATACGCAGTATTTT. It specifies CASSCGVTDTQYF. The genes are TRBV5-5 and TRBJ2-3; TRBD2 is a possible D gene (6 bases). The CDR3 is 13 residues long. V was shortened by 3 bases and J by 2 bases, with 7 bases between the two germline ends. Germline CDR1 SGHKS, CDR2 YYEKEE (reference sequence).

This clonotype was counted ten times or more. This rearrangement joins TRBV6-1 to TRBJ2-7; a weak D match, TRBD1 (5 bases). This CDR3 is built from 15 residues. The germline CDR1 and CDR2 sequences are MNHNS and SASEGT. Deletions cut 3 bases from V and 1 base from J, with 13 bases between. DNA for the CDR3: TGTGCCAGCAGTGAGGGGTTAAGACAGTCCTACGAGCAGTACTTC. It codes for CASSEGLRQSYEQYF.

The table lists this clonotype with many counts. The chain recombines TRBV29-1 with TRBJ1-2, with 11 nucleotides matching TRBD1. The CDR3 length is 16 residues. Germline lookup yields CDR1 SQVTM and CDR2 ANQGSEA. V lost 6 bases, J lost 4 bases, and 13 bases stayed unmatched. The CDR3, as DNA: TGCAGCGTAACACTTAGCCAGGGACAGGGGGGCTATGGCTACACCTTC. It translates to CSVTLSQGQGGYGYTF.